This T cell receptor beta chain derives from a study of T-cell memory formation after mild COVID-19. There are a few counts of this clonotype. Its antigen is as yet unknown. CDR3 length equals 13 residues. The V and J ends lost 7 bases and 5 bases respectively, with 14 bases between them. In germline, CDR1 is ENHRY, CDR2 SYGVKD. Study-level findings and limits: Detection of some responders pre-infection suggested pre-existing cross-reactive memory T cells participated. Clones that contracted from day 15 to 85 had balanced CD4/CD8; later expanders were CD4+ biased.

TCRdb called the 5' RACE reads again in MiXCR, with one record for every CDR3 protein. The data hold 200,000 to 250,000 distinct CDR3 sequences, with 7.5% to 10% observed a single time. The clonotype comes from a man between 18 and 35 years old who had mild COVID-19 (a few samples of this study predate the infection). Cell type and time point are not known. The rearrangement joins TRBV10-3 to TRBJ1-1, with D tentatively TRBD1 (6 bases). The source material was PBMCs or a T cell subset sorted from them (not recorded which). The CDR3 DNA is TGTGCCATCAACGGAGGGGGGCTAACTGAAGCTTTCTTT. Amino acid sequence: CAINGGGLTEAFF.